A single sample is the source of the 26 T cell receptor beta chains below, sequenced in a study of Graves' ophthalmopathy and Graves' hyperthyroidism. Researchers took RNA transcripts and amplified TCR beta CDR3 regions from them. First-round RT-PCR with HTBI primers preceded a second-round multiplex PCR. TCRdb reprocessed the multiplex PCR reads via MiXCR and lists one record per CDR3 protein. The sample has more than 300,000 distinct CDR3 sequences, 15% seen once; the top ten hold roughly 7%. Sequenced material: peripheral blood. These receptors originate from a woman aged 18-29 years with stable Graves' hyperthyroidism.

This clonotype was found many times. The V and J genes are TRBV7-2 and TRBJ2-5; D is uncertain. CDR3 length: 13 residues. The V end was cut by 1 base, the J end by 5 bases, with 8 bases between. CDR1 and CDR2 (germline): SGHTA, FQGNSA. CDR3 DNA: TGTGCCAGCAGCTTAGAACGGGCCGAGACCCAGTACTTC. Translated: CASSLERAETQYF.

This clonotype came up once. Its ends do not fully match the called genes, so a read error is possible. The chain has TRBV7-9 and TRBJ2-7, with TRBD2 identical over 11 bases. Germline V gene sequence: CDR1 SEHNR, CDR2 FQNEAQ (reference sequence). This CDR3 contains 15 residues. CDR3 loop: CASRDRLAGSYDQYF. CDR3 coding DNA: TGTGCCAGCAGAGACCGACTAGCGGGGTCCTACGATCAGTACTTC.

In this sample, this clonotype turned up many times. V gene TRBV6-5 combines with J gene TRBJ1-2; D call uncertain. Germline CDR1 MNHEY, CDR2 SVGAGI. CDR3 length equals 11 residues. The V and J ends lost 4 bases and 8 bases respectively, with 8 bases between them. CDR3 sequence: CASSSGWGYTF. The CDR3 DNA reads TGTGCCAGCAGTTCTGGTTGGGGCTACACCTTC.

This clonotype was counted at least ten times. The V gene is TRBV6-5, the J gene TRBJ1-1; D not resolved. V gave up 4 bases and J gave up 11 bases, with 17 bases separating them. Per germline, CDR1 MNHEY and CDR2 SVGAGI. The CDR3 runs to 13 residues. The CDR3 protein is CASSSPPSRLAFF. The CDR3 nucleotides are TGTGCCAGCAGTTCCCCACCTTCACGGCTTGCTTTCTTT.

This clonotype was recorded at least ten times. The rearrangement joins TRBV29-1 to TRBJ1-5; TRBD1 agrees at 8 bases. After removal of 6 bases from V and 0 bases from J, the junction contained 1 base not matched to a gene. CDR1 and CDR2 from the germline V gene are SQVTM and ANQGSEA. The length of the CDR3 is 13 residues. CDR3 protein: CSVQGDSNQPQHF. CDR3 DNA: TGCAGCGTACAGGGGGATAGCAATCAGCCCCAGCATTTT.

This clonotype was seen ten or more times. The rearrangement uses TRBV11-3 and TRBJ2-2; the match to TRBD1 covers 7 bases. The J segment lost 5 bases and the V segment lost 6 bases, leaving 9 bases of the junction unmatched. This CDR3 is built from 15 residues. CDR1 is SGHNT, CDR2 YENEEA, per germline. The CDR3 spells CASRPRQGRTGELFF. The CDR3 nucleotides read TGTGCCAGCAGACCAAGACAGGGTCGGACCGGGGAGCTGTTTTTT.

This clonotype has a count of ten or more. The chain recombines TRBV20-1 with TRBJ2-7; D is possibly TRBD2 (6 bases). V was clipped by 5 bases and J by 7 bases, with 18 bases between them. The CDR3 runs to 13 residues. The germline gives CDR1 DFQATT, CDR2 SNEGSKA (reference sequence). CDR3: CSAAGLESGEQYF. The CDR3 DNA reads TGCAGTGCTGCGGGACTCGAAAGTGGAGAGCAGTACTTC.

On this clonotype: Compared with germline, one end of the junction differs, possibly owing to a read error. The V call is TRBV12-5, the J call TRBJ1-1; a weak D match, TRBD1 (6 bases). The CDR3 sequence is 16 residues long. Germline CDR1 reads LGHNT; CDR2 reads FRNRAP. CDR3 residues: CASGLDRERRDTEACF. Written as DNA, the CDR3 is TGTGCTAGTGGTTTGGACCGCGAGCGGAGGGACACTGAAGCTTGCTTT.

The chain couples TRBV20-1 to TRBJ2-2; D could derive from TRBD1 or TRBD2 (6 bases each). Germline-derived CDR1 and CDR2 are DFQATT and SNEGSKA (reference sequence). V lost 2 bases and J lost 0, with 13 bases in between. The CDR3 is made up of 16 amino acids. The CDR3 reads CSARRGDASNTGELFF. CDR3 DNA sequence: TGCAGTGCTAGAAGGGGGGACGCCTCGAACACCGGGGAGCTGTTTTTT.

This clonotype turned up a few times. One end of the junction is discordant with germline, which a read error may explain. The chain is built from TRBV6-2 or TRBV6-3 and TRBJ2-7, with D unresolved. Germline CDR1 reads MNHEY; CDR2 reads SVGEGT. The CDR3 contains 14 residues. The CDR3, as DNA: TGTGCCTGCAGTTACAGTGGCGGCCTCTACGAGCAGTACTTC. The encoded protein is CACSYSGGLYEQYF.

This clonotype was seen many times. The junction and the germline gene differ at one end; a read error may be behind it. The V gene is TRBV6-1, the J gene TRBJ1-5, with a tentative D call TRBD1 (5 bases). This CDR3 region has 14 residues. Germline V CDR1 and CDR2: MNHNS, SASEGT. For the CDR3, the DNA is TGTGCCAGCGGTGAACCTTGGGGGAATCAGCCCCAGCATTTT. Translated, it gives CASGEPWGNQPQHF.

Many counts were recorded for this clonotype. The rearrangement joins TRBV10-3 to TRBJ1-2; 9 nucleotides align to TRBD1. Germline CDR1 reads ENHRY; CDR2 reads SYGVKD. The trim removed 4 bases at V and 4 bases at J, leaving 13 bases unmatched. The CDR3 contains 17 residues. The CDR3 nucleotides are TGTGCCATCAGTGGAACTCACCCGGGACAGGGTGTCTATGGCTACACCTTC. Translating gives CAISGTHPGQGVYGYTF.

The chain combines TRBV7-8 with TRBJ1-3; the D gene is possibly TRBD1 (6 bases). The length of the CDR3 is 15 residues. Trimming took 4 bases from V and 4 from J, leaving 14 bases between them. Germline assignment: CDR1 SGHVS and CDR2 FQNEAQ. The CDR3 nucleotides are TGTGCCAGCAGCTCCACAGGGATCGCCGGAAACACCATATATTTT. It is translated as CASSSTGIAGNTIYF. Supplemented by reference TRBV7-8 and TRBJ1-3, the full variable domain reads GAGVSQSPRYKVAKRGQDVALRCDPISGHVSLFWYQQALGQGPEFLTYFQNEAQLDKSGLPSDRFFAERPEGSVSTLKIQRTQQEDSAVYLCASSSTGIAGNTIYFGEGSWLTVV.

This clonotype has a handful of counts. CDR3 residues: CASSPEEADTEAFF. CDR3 bases: TGTGCCAGCAGCCCAGAGGAGGCTGACACTGAAGCTTTCTTT. The chain is built from TRBV11-3 and TRBJ1-1; D unresolved. Trimming removed 5 bases from V and 3 bases from J, with 13 bases in between. The CDR3 totals 14 residues. Germline-derived CDR1 and CDR2 are SGHNT and YENEEA.

The sample holds a few counts of this clonotype. This rearrangement joins TRBV7-9 to TRBJ2-2, with D unclear. V lost 4 bases, J lost 7 bases, and 4 bases lay in between. Per the germline V gene, CDR1 is SEHNR and CDR2 is FQNEAQ (reference sequence). The CDR3 contains 11 residues. The CDR3 sequence is CASSWDGELFF. CDR3 DNA sequence: TGTGCCAGCAGCTGGGACGGGGAGCTGTTTTTT.

At least ten counts were recorded for this clonotype. The V call is TRBV6-5, the J call TRBJ1-1; the D is unclear. V was pared by 8 bases and J by 1 base, with 11 bases between. CDR3 length: 13 amino acids. CDR1 is MNHEY and CDR2 is SVGAGI in the germline V gene. DNA of the CDR3: TGTGCCAGCTGGGTCCGGGGGAACACTGAAGCTTTCTTT. As protein: CASWVRGNTEAFF.

This clonotype was counted ten times or more. V gene TRBV5-1 combines with J gene TRBJ1-2; D is uncertain. Germline V gene lookup returns CDR1 SGHRS and CDR2 YFSETQ. The ends were cut back, 7 bases at V and 1 base at J, with 11 bases in the middle. The CDR3 is 13 residues long. This chain's CDR3 is CASHAGDNYGYTF. DNA of the CDR3: TGCGCCAGCCATGCGGGCGATAACTATGGCTACACCTTC.

This clonotype was seen ten or more times. The V and J genes are TRBV20-1 and TRBJ2-7; D remains unclear. Trimming took 3 bases from V and 5 from J, leaving 5 bases between them. The CDR3 has 10 amino acids. Germline lookup yields CDR1 DFQATT and CDR2 SNEGSKA (reference sequence). CDR3 nucleotides: TGCAGTGCTAGCTGGGACGAGCAGTACTTC. This sequence encodes CSASWDEQYF.

Ten or more counts support this clonotype. This rearrangement joins TRBV6-2 or TRBV6-3 to TRBJ2-5, with unresolved D. V lost 5 bases to trimming and J lost 7 bases, with 14 bases between them. Per germline, CDR1 MNHEY and CDR2 SVGEGT. The CDR3 contains 13 residues. This CDR3 reads CASSPLVGGTQYF. The DNA of the CDR3 is TGTGCCAGCAGTCCCCTAGTCGGTGGGACCCAGTACTTC.

This clonotype was found many times. The V call is TRBV7-2, the J call TRBJ1-2; D remains ambiguous. This CDR3 spans 13 amino acids. V lost 3 bases and J lost 0, with 5 bases in between. The germline V gene encodes CDR1 SGHTA and CDR2 FQGNSA. CDR3 sequence (DNA): TGTGCCAGCAGCTTTGACACTAACTATGGCTACACCTTC. This encodes CASSFDTNYGYTF.

To note about this clonotype: This is likely a read error, given that the CDR3 carries no conserved phenylalanine or tryptophan at its end. The DNA is left out, because the CDR3 cannot be placed on it with certainty; the CDR3 is given as TCRdb lists it. The V and J genes are TRBV6-2 or TRBV6-3 and TRBJ1-1. The V gene's germline CDR1 is MNHEY and CDR2 SVGEGT. The CDR3 numbers 13 amino acids, ends counted. The CDR3 loop is CASSYSPTNEACL.

This clonotype was seen many times. V usage is TRBV7-2 and J usage is TRBJ2-6, with D uncertain. Trimming pared 8 bases from V and 3 bases from J, leaving 14 bases between. CDR1 and CDR2 (germline): SGHTA, FQGNSA. The CDR3 runs 15 residues. The CDR3 region is CASRPRVFGANVLTF. The CDR3 coding sequence is TGTGCCAGCCGCCCTCGGGTCTTTGGGGCCAACGTCCTGACTTTC.

There are many counts of this clonotype. V is TRBV19 and J is TRBJ1-5, with no clear D. Germline V CDR1 and CDR2: LNHDA, SQIVND (reference sequence). V lost 0 bases to trimming and J lost 5 bases, with 29 bases between them. CDR3 length: 21 residues. CDR3 protein: CASSIDHMGSRANRGDQPQHF. The DNA for the CDR3 is TGTGCCAGTAGTATAGATCATATGGGTTCTAGGGCGAACCGCGGGGATCAGCCCCAGCATTTT.

This clonotype was recorded many times. The V call is TRBV6-2 or TRBV6-3, the J call TRBJ2-5; TRBD2 matches 10 bases. The germline gives CDR1 MNHEY, CDR2 SVGEGT. V lost 6 bases to trimming and J lost 11 bases; unmatched junction nucleotides: 9. The CDR3 sequence is 13 residues long. The CDR3 DNA follows: TGTGCCAGCAGGCCAACTAGCGGGGACACGCAGTACTTC. It encodes CASRPTSGDTQYF.

This clonotype has a count of ten or more. CDR3 amino acids: CASSQGAGFGGYTF. The CDR3 nucleotides read TGTGCCAGCAGCCAAGGAGCCGGTTTCGGCGGCTACACCTTC. The chain uses TRBV14 and TRBJ1-2; D is unclear. The CDR3 consists of 14 residues. Germline CDR1 and CDR2: SGHDN and FVKESK. Trimming took 1 base from V and 8 from J, leaving 14 bases between them.

Ten or more counts support this clonotype. This chain connects TRBV15 to TRBJ2-4, with TRBD2 matching over 8 bases. V trimming: 4 bases; J trimming: 9 bases; junction bases outside the gene matches: 11. The CDR3 is made up of 15 amino acids. Germline V gives CDR1 LNHNV, CDR2 YYDKDF (reference sequence). This CDR3 is CATSKSGGREGIQYF. CDR3 DNA sequence: TGTGCCACCAGCAAGTCGGGGGGGCGAGAGGGCATTCAGTACTTC.